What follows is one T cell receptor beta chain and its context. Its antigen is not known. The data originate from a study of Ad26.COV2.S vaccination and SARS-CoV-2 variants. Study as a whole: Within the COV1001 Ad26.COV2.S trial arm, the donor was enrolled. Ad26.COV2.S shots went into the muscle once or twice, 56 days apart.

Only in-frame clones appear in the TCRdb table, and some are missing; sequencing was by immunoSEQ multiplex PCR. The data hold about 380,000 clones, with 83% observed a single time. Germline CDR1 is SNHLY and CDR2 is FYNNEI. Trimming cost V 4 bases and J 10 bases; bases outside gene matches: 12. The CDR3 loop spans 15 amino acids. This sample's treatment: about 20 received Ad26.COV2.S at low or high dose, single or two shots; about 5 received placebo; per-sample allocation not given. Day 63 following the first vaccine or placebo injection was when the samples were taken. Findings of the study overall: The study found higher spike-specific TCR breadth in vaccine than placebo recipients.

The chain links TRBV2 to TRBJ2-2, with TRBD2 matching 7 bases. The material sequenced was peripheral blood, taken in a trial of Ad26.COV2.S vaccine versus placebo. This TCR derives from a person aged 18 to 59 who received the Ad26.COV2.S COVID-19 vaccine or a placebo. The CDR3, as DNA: TGTGCCAGCAGTGGGGCTAGCGGTCCACGGGAGGAGCTGTTTTTT. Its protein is CASSGASGPREELFF.